The 23 T cell receptor beta chains below come from one sample, sequenced in a study of OX40 agonist ivuxolimab in advanced cancers. The assay was immunoSEQ multiplex PCR, and TCRdb's table has in-frame clones only and misses some. The table shows tens of thousands of clones, with over 80% occurring only once. This specimen consisted of CD4+ or CD8+ T cells sorted from blood, obtained in a trial of the OX40 agonist ivuxolimab. All receptors come from an adult with an advanced solid tumor such as melanoma, head and neck, liver or kidney cancer.

The gene calls are TRBV7-2 and TRBJ2-5; 7 positions agree with TRBD2. The CDR3 length is 16 residues. Germline loops: CDR1 SGHTA, CDR2 FQGNSA. Trimming removed 4 bases from V and 4 bases from J; junction bases left unmatched: 12. The CDR3 sequence is CASSSYRGGSSETQYF. The DNA for the CDR3 is TGTGCCAGCAGCTCCTATCGCGGGGGTTCATCAGAGACCCAGTACTTC.

V is TRBV28 and J is TRBJ2-4, with D perhaps TRBD1 (6 bases). The CDR3 spans 13 residues. Germline-derived CDR1 and CDR2 are MDHEN and SYDVKM. The germline V and J ends were trimmed by 7 bases and 1 base, with 8 bases remaining between them. CDR3 nucleotide sequence: TGTGCCAGCACTCAGGGGGCCAAAAACATTCAGTACTTC. It encodes CASTQGAKNIQYF.

The chain uses TRBV28 and TRBJ1-1; D may be TRBD1 (6 bases). The CDR3 consists of 11 residues. Trimming left V 5 bases short and J 8 bases short, with 9 bases between. The germline CDR1 and CDR2 sequences are MDHEN and SYDVKM. The CDR3 region is CASSPGTEAFF. The CDR3 coding sequence is TGTGCCAGCAGTCCCGGGACAGAAGCTTTCTTT.

This clone was seen once. The V and J genes are TRBV6-5 and TRBJ1-5; D call uncertain. Germline CDR1 and CDR2: MNHEY and SVGAGI. This CDR3 contains 14 residues. The V and J ends lost 0 bases and 11 bases respectively, with 14 bases between them. The CDR3 loop reads CASSYSTGPETQHF. The CDR3 DNA is TGTGCCAGCAGTTACTCGACCGGTCCGGAAACCCAGCATTTT.

V is TRBV30 and J is TRBJ2-3; D gene uncertain. The CDR3 contains 15 residues. The germline V gene has CDR1 GTSNPN and CDR2 SVGIG (reference sequence). Trimming took off 5 bases at V and 0 bases at J, with 15 bases between the two ends. The CDR3 loop reads CAWGPHRTSTDTQYF. For the CDR3, the DNA is TGTGCCTGGGGCCCACATCGAACTAGCACAGATACGCAGTATTTT.

V and J are TRBV7-3 and TRBJ2-5; D is possibly TRBD2 (6 bases). Germline loops: CDR1 SGHTA, CDR2 FQGTGA. This CDR3 comprises 14 residues. V was clipped by 2 bases and J by 4 bases, with 11 bases between them. For the CDR3, the DNA is TGTGCCAGCAGCTTACACGGGAGTGGAGAGACCCAGTACTTC. Protein sequence: CASSLHGSGETQYF.

V usage is TRBV6-6 and J usage is TRBJ1-3; D is uncertain. The CDR3 covers 15 residues. Germline loops: CDR1 MNHNY, CDR2 SVGAGI (reference sequence). Trimming left V 6 bases short and J 1 base short, with 13 bases between. The CDR3 sequence is CASSHQSGSGNTIYF. The CDR3 DNA reads as TGTGCCAGCAGCCATCAGTCCGGGTCTGGAAACACCATATATTTT.

For the CDR3, the DNA is TGTGCCAGCTCAGCCCTCCGACGGACGGCGGATTCACCCCTCCACTTT. Protein product: CASSALRRTADSPLHF. V is TRBV18 and J is TRBJ1-6; D is undetermined. This CDR3 contains 16 residues. V dropped 5 bases and J dropped 8 bases, with 19 bases sitting between them. Germline CDR1 reads KGHSH; CDR2 reads LQKENI.

CDR3 sequence reads: CASSQDRGQPQHF. The CDR3 coding sequence is TGTGCCAGCAGCCAAGACAGGGGACAGCCCCAGCATTTT. The chain employs TRBV11-1 and TRBJ1-5, with 8 positions matching TRBD1. The CDR3 is 13 amino acids. Unmatched junction bases numbered 4, after V lost 5 bases and J lost 7 bases. CDR1 is SGHAT and CDR2 is FQDESV in the germline V gene (reference sequence).

This rearrangement joins TRBV27 to TRBJ2-7; D is uncertain. Germline CDR1 is MNHEY and CDR2 is SMNVEV (reference sequence). V lost 8 bases, J lost 6 bases, and 11 bases lay in between. This CDR3 region has 11 residues. The CDR3 protein is CASGPRREQYF. The CDR3, as DNA: TGTGCCAGCGGACCCAGGCGCGAGCAGTACTTC.

V is TRBV6-5 and J is TRBJ1-5, with D hard to call. The CDR3 is 11 amino acids. Trimming took off 6 bases at V and 7 bases at J, with 7 bases between the two ends. Germline V CDR1 and CDR2: MNHEY, SVGAGI. Here the CDR3 DNA reads TGTGCCAGCAGACGTCGACAGCCCCAGCATTTT. As protein: CASRRRQPQHF.

This chain uses TRBV6-5 with TRBJ2-7; D possibly corresponds to TRBD1 (5 bases). There are 16 residues in the CDR3. The germline V and J ends were trimmed by 0 bases and 3 bases, with 15 bases remaining between them. Germline CDR1 and CDR2: MNHEY and SVGAGI. CDR3 nucleotide sequence: TGTGCCAGCAGTTACTCAGAAAAGGGGATGCGCTACGAGCAGTACTTC. This sequence encodes CASSYSEKGMRYEQYF.

The chain joins TRBV11-1 to TRBJ2-1; no firm D call. The CDR3 covers 15 residues. The V end lost 5 bases, the J end lost 7 bases, and 18 bases lay between the germline ends. CDR1 and CDR2 from the germline V gene are SGHAT and FQDESV (reference sequence). CDR3 DNA: TGTGCCAGCAGCCACTTTGGCCCCAGAGAGAATGAGCAGTTCTTC. Translated: CASSHFGPRENEQFF. Supplemented by reference TRBV11-1 and TRBJ2-1, the full variable domain reads EAEVAQSPRYKITEKSQAVAFWCDPISGHATLYWYRQILGQGPELLVQFQDESVVDDSQLPKDRFSAERLKGVDSTLKIQPAELGDSAMYLCASSHFGPRENEQFFGPGTRLTVL.

The CDR3 is CASSYSGSRIQPQHF. Here the CDR3 DNA reads TGTGCCAGCAGTTACTCGGGTAGCAGGATTCAGCCCCAGCATTTT. This chain connects TRBV6-5 to TRBJ1-5; D unclear. The V gene's germline CDR1 is MNHEY and CDR2 SVGAGI. V was pared by 0 bases and J by 6 bases, with 12 bases between. The CDR3 is 15 residues long.

This clone was seen only a few times. The chain employs TRBV6-1 and TRBJ2-5; TRBD2 might be the D (5 bases). The CDR3 consists of 12 residues. The germline V and J ends were trimmed by 8 bases and 5 bases, with 12 bases remaining between them. The germline V gene has CDR1 MNHNS and CDR2 SASEGT. CDR3 nucleotides: TGTGCCAGCGCGGCGAGGGCGGAGACCCAGTACTTC. As protein: CASAARAETQYF.

The genes are TRBV28 and TRBJ1-2, with TRBD1 as a possible D gene (6 bases). The CDR3 loop spans 15 amino acids. CDR1 is MDHEN, CDR2 SYDVKM, per germline. Trimming shortened V by 4 bases and J by 4 bases, and 16 bases separated the two germline ends. CDR3 DNA: TGTGCCAGCAGTTCACCCCCGACAGGCTTCTATGGCTACACCTTC. Translation: CASSSPPTGFYGYTF.

V usage is TRBV27 and J usage is TRBJ2-5; D perhaps matches TRBD2 (7 bases). Germline V lookup: CDR1 MNHEY, CDR2 SMNVEV (reference sequence). V was pared by 3 bases and J by 4 bases, with 9 bases between. There are 13 residues in the CDR3. This CDR3 is CASSLGGAETQYF. CDR3 DNA: TGTGCCAGCAGTTTGGGGGGGGCAGAGACCCAGTACTTC.

This chain connects TRBV10-3 to TRBJ1-3; D is perhaps TRBD1 (6 bases). CDR3 length: 19 residues. Looked up from germline, CDR1 is ENHRY and CDR2 is SYGVKD. V lost 3 bases to trimming and J lost 2 bases, with 23 bases between them. The chain's CDR3 is CAISDFGGVAAGAGNTIYF. In DNA form, the CDR3 reads TGTGCCATCAGTGATTTCGGGGGCGTTGCTGCAGGGGCTGGAAACACCATATATTTT.

This chain connects TRBV30 to TRBJ1-1; D is unclear. The ends were cut back, 2 bases at V and 7 bases at J, with 5 bases in the middle. This CDR3 has 10 amino acids. Germline V gene sequence: CDR1 GTSNPN, CDR2 SVGIG (reference sequence). The DNA of the CDR3 is TGTGCCTGGAGTAAAGGTGAAGCTTTCTTT. Translation: CAWSKGEAFF.

The chain joins TRBV5-6 to TRBJ2-3; possibly TRBD1 or TRBD2 for D (5 bases each). V was shortened by 1 base and J by 2 bases, with 8 bases between the two germline ends. Looked up from germline, CDR1 is SGHDT and CDR2 is YYEEEE. This CDR3 region has 14 residues. CDR3 in DNA: TGTGCCAGCAGCTTGTGGGGGAACACAGATACGCAGTATTTT. This gives the protein CASSLWGNTDTQYF.

The rearrangement uses TRBV14 and TRBJ1-3; D call uncertain. The CDR3 sequence is 15 residues long. Germline CDR1 and CDR2: SGHDN and FVKESK. V lost 4 bases, J lost 0 bases, and 10 bases lay in between. CDR3 region: CASSRDFSSGNTIYF. In DNA form, the CDR3 reads TGTGCCAGCAGCCGGGATTTCAGCTCTGGAAACACCATATATTTT.

The rearrangement joins TRBV7-3 to TRBJ2-3, with TRBD1 identical over 7 bases. V trimming: 5 bases; J trimming: 1 base; junction bases outside the gene matches: 9. The CDR3 loop spans 16 amino acids. Germline CDR1 SGHTA, CDR2 FQGTGA. CDR3 sequence reads: CASSPRDRVGTDTQYF. The DNA for the CDR3 is TGTGCCAGCAGCCCAAGAGACAGGGTTGGCACAGATACGCAGTATTTT.

The genes are TRBV2 and TRBJ2-2, with 9 bases that match TRBD1. The trim removed 6 bases at V and 7 bases at J, leaving 9 bases unmatched. There are 15 residues in the CDR3. CDR1 and CDR2 from the germline V gene are SNHLY and FYNNEI. The CDR3 DNA reads as TGTGCCAGCAGCCCAACCGGGACAGGGATCGGGGAGCTGTTTTTT. Translation: CASSPTGTGIGELFF.